These T cell receptor beta chains were read from a single sample in a study of blood T cell repertoires in COVID-19. Here immunoSEQ multiplex PCR was the method, and the copy in TCRdb shows in-frame clones only, minus some. This sample carries a few hundred thousand clones, around 90% of them seen once, and the ten largest clones take 3% to 3.5%. The sample was peripheral blood. Every receptor here comes from a man aged 55-75 years with acute or convalescent COVID-19. Each CDR3 is given with its conserved first and last residue. A D gene is named only where the DNA matches it firmly. Clone sizes are given selectively: once, few, many, or a class where the clone is expanded.

j_call: TRBJ1-2
v_call: TRBV24-1
cdr3_length: 14
d_call: NA
clone_size: NA
cdr3_nt: TGTGCCACCAGTGATTTGGAGGGTCTCTATGGCTACACCTTC
cdr3_aa: CATSDLEGLYGYTF

j_call: TRBJ2-7
v_call: TRBV5-1
cdr3_length: 14
d_call: NA
clone_size: NA
cdr3_nt: TGCGCCAGCAGCTTGTATGGGGGCGGGTACGAGCAGTACTTC
cdr3_aa: CASSLYGGGYEQYF

j_call: TRBJ2-3
v_call: TRBV7-6
cdr3_length: 17
d_call: TRBD2
clone_size: NA
cdr3_nt: TGTGCCAGCAGCTTAGTTTCATGGGGGGAGGGTACAGATACGCAGTATTTT
cdr3_aa: CASSLVSWGEGTDTQYF

j_call: TRBJ2-3
v_call: TRBV7-2
cdr3_length: 15
d_call: TRBD1
clone_size: NA
cdr3_nt: TGTGCCAGCAGCGCCCGACAGGGATTCACAGATACGCAGTATTTT
cdr3_aa: CASSARQGFTDTQYF

j_call: TRBJ1-2
v_call: TRBV6-5
cdr3_length: 15
d_call: NA
clone_size: NA
cdr3_nt: TGTGCCAGCAGCGTCGAGAGGAATTCTCACTATGGCTACACCTTC
cdr3_aa: CASSVERNSHYGYTF

j_call: TRBJ2-1
v_call: TRBV11-2
cdr3_length: 14
d_call: NA
clone_size: NA
cdr3_nt: TGTGCCAGCAGCTTAGTTGGGCGGGACAATGAGCAGTTCTTC
cdr3_aa: CASSLVGRDNEQFF

j_call: TRBJ1-6
v_call: TRBV3-1/TRBV3-2
cdr3_length: 14
d_call: TRBD1
clone_size: NA
cdr3_nt: TGTGCCAGCACCCAGGGACAGGGCAATTCACCCCTCCACTTT
cdr3_aa: CASTQGQGNSPLHF

j_call: TRBJ1-5
v_call: TRBV3-1/TRBV3-2
cdr3_length: 15
d_call: TRBD1
clone_size: NA
cdr3_nt: TGTGCCAGCAGCCAAAACAGGGGAAGCAATCAGCCCCAGCATTTT
cdr3_aa: CASSQNRGSNQPQHF

j_call: TRBJ1-4
v_call: TRBV15
cdr3_length: 15
d_call: NA
clone_size: NA
cdr3_nt: TGTGCCACCAGCAGAGATCAGGGCCGTGGGGAAAAACTGTTTTTT
cdr3_aa: CATSRDQGRGEKLFF

j_call: TRBJ1-6
v_call: TRBV7-9
cdr3_length: 14
d_call: TRBD1
clone_size: NA
cdr3_nt: TGTGCCAGCAGCCAGACAGGGGTTCATTCACCCCTCCACTTT
cdr3_aa: CASSQTGVHSPLHF

j_call: TRBJ2-2
v_call: TRBV7-6
cdr3_length: 16
d_call: TRBD2
clone_size: once
cdr3_nt: TGTGCCAGCAGCTCGCGGGGGGGGGCAGACACCGGGGAGCTGTTTTTT
cdr3_aa: CASSSRGGADTGELFF

j_call: TRBJ2-7
v_call: TRBV4-1
cdr3_length: 15
d_call: TRBD1
clone_size: NA
cdr3_nt: TGCGCCAGCAGCCCAACCGGGACAGAAGCCTACGAGCAGTACTTC
cdr3_aa: CASSPTGTEAYEQYF

j_call: TRBJ2-7
v_call: TRBV19
cdr3_length: 14
d_call: TRBD2
clone_size: NA
cdr3_nt: TGTGCCAGTAGTATAGGTAGCGGGCCCGGGGAGCAGTACTTC
cdr3_aa: CASSIGSGPGEQYF

j_call: TRBJ2-2
v_call: TRBV21-1
cdr3_length: 16
d_call: NA
clone_size: NA
cdr3_nt: TGTGCCAGCGATCCTCTGGGGACAGGGGCGATCGGGGAGCTGTTTTTT
cdr3_aa: CASDPLGTGAIGELFF

j_call: TRBJ2-1
v_call: TRBV2
cdr3_length: 15
d_call: TRBD2
clone_size: once
cdr3_nt: TGTGCCAGCACCGGGGTACTAGCGGCTAAAAATGAGCAGTTCTTC
cdr3_aa: CASTGVLAAKNEQFF

j_call: TRBJ1-3
v_call: TRBV29-1
cdr3_length: 15
d_call: NA
clone_size: NA
cdr3_nt: TGCAGCGCTGGGGACACCTTACACTCTGGAAACACCATATATTTT
cdr3_aa: CSAGDTLHSGNTIYF

j_call: TRBJ2-3
v_call: TRBV18
cdr3_length: 11
d_call: NA
clone_size: NA
cdr3_nt: TGTGCCAGCTCGAGGGGGGATACGCAGTATTTT
cdr3_aa: CASSRGDTQYF

j_call: TRBJ2-4
v_call: TRBV9
cdr3_length: 17
d_call: TRBD2
clone_size: NA
cdr3_nt: TGTGCCAGCAGCGTAGGGGCTAGCGGGGGGGCAGGAAACATTCAGTACTTC
cdr3_aa: CASSVGASGGAGNIQYF

j_call: TRBJ1-6
v_call: TRBV18
cdr3_length: 15
d_call: TRBD1
clone_size: NA
cdr3_nt: TGTGCCAGCTCAGAAGCCGGGACAGGGACTTCACCCCTCCACTTT
cdr3_aa: CASSEAGTGTSPLHF

j_call: TRBJ1-1
v_call: TRBV5-1
cdr3_length: 13
d_call: NA
clone_size: NA
cdr3_nt: TGCGCCAGCCAAACCACAGGGAACACTGAAGCTTTCTTT
cdr3_aa: CASQTTGNTEAFF

j_call: TRBJ2-7
v_call: TRBV19
cdr3_length: 13
d_call: NA
clone_size: NA
cdr3_nt: TGTGCCAGTAGCCGGTCCAACTCCTACGAGCAGTACTTC
cdr3_aa: CASSRSNSYEQYF

j_call: TRBJ1-2
v_call: TRBV19
cdr3_length: 13
d_call: NA
clone_size: NA
cdr3_nt: TGTGCCAGTAGTATGCGGGGAAACTATGGCTACACCTTC
cdr3_aa: CASSMRGNYGYTF

j_call: TRBJ1-1
v_call: TRBV27
cdr3_length: 14
d_call: NA
clone_size: few
cdr3_nt: TGTGCCAGCAGTTTAGTGGAGGGGTCGACTGAAGCTTTCTTT
cdr3_aa: CASSLVEGSTEAFF

j_call: TRBJ1-2
v_call: TRBV5-1
cdr3_length: 16
d_call: TRBD1
clone_size: NA
cdr3_nt: TGCGCCAGCAGCTTGGAAGGGACAGGGGATAGCTATGGCTACACCTTC
cdr3_aa: CASSLEGTGDSYGYTF

j_call: TRBJ1-6
v_call: TRBV5-5
cdr3_length: 15
d_call: NA
clone_size: few
cdr3_nt: TGTGCCAGCAGCTTGGAATTGGGGGGGAATTCACCCCTCCACTTT
cdr3_aa: CASSLELGGNSPLHF

j_call: TRBJ1-4
v_call: TRBV6-5
cdr3_length: 14
d_call: TRBD1
clone_size: NA
cdr3_nt: TGTGCCAGCAGCGAGACAGGGTTAGGGGAAAAACTGTTTTTT
cdr3_aa: CASSETGLGEKLFF